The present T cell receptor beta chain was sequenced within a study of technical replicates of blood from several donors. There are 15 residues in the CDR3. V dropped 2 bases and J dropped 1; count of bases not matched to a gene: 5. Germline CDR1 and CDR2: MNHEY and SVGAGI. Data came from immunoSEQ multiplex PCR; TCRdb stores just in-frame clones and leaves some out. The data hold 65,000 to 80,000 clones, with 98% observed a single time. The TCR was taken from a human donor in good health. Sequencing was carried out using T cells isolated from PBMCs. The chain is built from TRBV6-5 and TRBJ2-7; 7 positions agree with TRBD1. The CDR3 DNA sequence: TGTGCCAGCAGTTACAGTTACAGGGGTTCCTACGAGCAGTACTTC. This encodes CASSYSYRGSYEQYF.